The entry below describes one T cell receptor beta chain. The naive CD8 subset, CD45RO-negative cells positively selected for CCR7, excluded terminally differentiated effector memory CD45RA+ cells. Adults of Caucasian background living in Nashville, Tennessee made up all donors. TCRdb's table, derived via immunoSEQ multiplex PCR, lists solely in-frame clones and lacks some. The data contain hundreds of thousands of clones, about 97% of them singletons. This sample is part of a study of shared clonotypes between healthy human individuals. This clonotype was obtained from a man younger than 40 in good health. What was sequenced was naive CD8+ T cells sorted from blood.

The chain's CDR3 is CASSSETSGTNNEQFF. In DNA form, the CDR3 reads TGTGCCAGCAGCTCGGAGACTAGCGGGACAAACAATGAGCAGTTCTTC. The chain couples TRBV7-6 to TRBJ2-1; 11 nucleotides align to TRBD2. CDR3 length: 16 residues. CDR1 and CDR2 from the germline V gene are SGHVS and FNYEAQ. V was clipped by 4 bases and J by 5 bases; unmatched bases: 7.